What follows are 14 T cell receptor beta chains derived from one specimen sequenced in a study of patients and donors after allogeneic stem cell transplantation. TCRdb ran MiXCR on the RT-PCR reads and lists one entry per CDR3 protein. The sample has about 960,000 distinct CDR3 sequences, roughly 18% seen once. The specimen was blood, either unsorted or a sorted T cell fraction (not recorded which). These receptors came from a human donor who was either an allogeneic HSCT recipient or a stem cell or donor lymphocyte infusion donor (not recorded which). It is not recorded whose cells these are; they may come from a transplant donor.

The chain couples TRBV24-1 to TRBJ2-1; no reliable D call. Germline V lookup: CDR1 KGHDR, CDR2 SFDVKD. The CDR3 is 12 amino acids. V dropped 5 bases and J dropped 8 bases, with 9 bases sitting between them. CDR3 sequence (DNA): TGTGCCACCAGTGGACCCAAGGATGAGCAGTTCTTC. Translated, it gives CATSGPKDEQFF.

The chain uses TRBV5-1 and TRBJ2-1, with 10 bases lining up with TRBD2. The CDR3 runs to 17 residues. After removal of 3 bases from V and 2 bases from J, the junction contained 8 bases not matched to a gene. CDR1 SGHRS and CDR2 YFSETQ come from the germline V gene. CDR3 sequence: CASSSGLARTTYNEQFF. CDR3 DNA sequence: TGCGCCAGCAGCTCGGGACTAGCGCGAACCACCTACAATGAGCAGTTCTTC.

This clonotype appeared many times. At one boundary the junction diverges from the germline segment, which might be a read error. This rearrangement joins TRBV12-3 or TRBV12-4 to TRBJ1-4; D ambiguous. This CDR3 is built from 11 residues. CDR3 coding DNA: TGTGCCAGCAGTGCGGATGGCAGTACCGTTTTT. Translating gives CASSADGSTVF.

A word on this clonotype: This may be a read error: a much more frequent sequence differs by one nucleotide. The V call is TRBV12-3 or TRBV12-4, the J call TRBJ2-3, with TRBD2 matching over 10 bases. Losses at the gene ends were 5 bases for V and 1 base for J; bases not matched to a gene: 3. The CDR3 has 15 residues. CDR3 nucleotide sequence: TGTGCCAGCAGTCTTAGCGGGAGGCGCACAGATACGCAGTATTTT. Its translation is CASSLSGRRTDTQYF.

At least ten counts were recorded for this clonotype. This rearrangement joins TRBV5-6 to TRBJ2-7, with TRBD2 identical over 8 bases. The CDR3 is 17 amino acids. After removal of 1 base from V and 2 bases from J, the junction contained 11 bases not matched to a gene. Germline-derived CDR1 and CDR2 are SGHDT and YYEEEE. For the CDR3, the DNA is TGTGCCAGCAGCTTGCTCGTAGCGGGACCCAAAACCTACGAGCAGTACTTC. Translation gives CASSLLVAGPKTYEQYF.

The chain links TRBV9 to TRBJ2-7; D call uncertain. CDR3 length equals 12 residues. V gave up 4 bases and J gave up 2 bases, with 7 bases separating them. CDR1 SGDLS and CDR2 YYNGEE come from the germline V gene. CDR3 DNA sequence: TGTGCCAGCAGCTCAAGGCCCTACGAGCAGTACTTC. It yields the protein CASSSRPYEQYF.

This sequence joins TRBV6-6 and TRBJ2-1; tentative D call: TRBD1 (6 bases). Trimming stripped 11 bases from V and 2 bases from J, with 13 bases between. The CDR3 contains 13 residues. The germline CDR1 and CDR2 sequences are MNHNY and SVGAGI (reference sequence). In DNA form, the CDR3 reads TGTGCCGCGGAGAGGGGGACCTACAATGAGCAGTTCTTC. It encodes CAAERGTYNEQFF.

This clonotype was observed many times. This chain uses TRBV20-1 with TRBJ2-7; no firm D call. V was clipped by 3 bases and J by 4 bases, with 22 bases between them. The CDR3 has 16 amino acids. The germline V gene encodes CDR1 DFQATT and CDR2 SNEGSKA (reference sequence). The CDR3 region has the DNA TGCAGTGCTAGTATGAAGGCTTTACCGCCCGGATACGAGCAGTACTTC. Amino acids: CSASMKALPPGYEQYF.

This sequence joins TRBV5-5 and TRBJ2-4; 11 bases are shared with TRBD2. V was pared by 4 bases and J by 0 bases, with 6 bases of the junction left unmatched. CDR3 size: 17 residues. Germline-derived CDR1 and CDR2 are SGHKS and YYEKEE (reference sequence). Here the CDR3 reads CASSQSGTSGAKNIQYF. CDR3 coding DNA: TGTGCCAGCAGCCAGTCCGGGACTAGCGGAGCCAAAAACATTCAGTACTTC. Looking up the rest from reference TRBV5-5 and TRBJ2-4 gives the full variable domain: DAGVTQSPTHLIKTRGQQVTLRCSPISGHKSVSWYQQVLGQGPQFIFQYYEKEERGRGNFPDRFSARQFPNYSSELNVNALLLGDSALYLCASSQSGTSGAKNIQYFGAGTRLSVL.

The V gene is TRBV25-1, the J gene TRBJ2-7; 9 bases line up with TRBD1. Unmatched junction bases numbered 9, after V lost 1 base and J lost 5 bases. CDR1 is MGHDK and CDR2 is SYGVNS in the germline V gene. CDR3 length equals 16 residues. The CDR3 DNA reads as TGTGCCAGCAGTGAATCGTGGGGGACAGGGATCCACGAGCAGTACTTC. It codes for CASSESWGTGIHEQYF.

The J gene is TRBJ2-7, the V gene TRBV20-1, with 7 nucleotides matching TRBD1. Per the germline V gene, CDR1 is DFQATT and CDR2 is SNEGSKA (reference sequence). V lost 1 base and J lost 3; bases outside the gene matches: 3. This CDR3 spans 13 amino acids. The CDR3 loop reads CSARVGQVYEQYF. CDR3 nucleotide sequence: TGCAGTGCTAGAGTAGGACAGGTCTACGAGCAGTACTTC.

This clonotype has only a few counts. The CDR3 DNA reads TGTGCCACCAGCAGAGAAGCGGGGGCAAAAACCGGGGAGCTGTTTTTT. It is translated as CATSREAGAKTGELFF. The rearrangement joins TRBV15 to TRBJ2-2, with 8 bases matching TRBD2. Germline V gene lookup returns CDR1 LNHNV and CDR2 YYDKDF (reference sequence). J lost 5 bases, V lost 0 bases, and 5 bases had no gene match. This CDR3 is built from 16 residues. Combining the CDR3 with reference TRBV15 and TRBJ2-2 gives the whole variable domain DAMVIQNPRYQVTQFGKPVTLSCSQTLNHNVMYWYQQKSSQAPKLLFHYYDKDFNNEADTPDNFQSRRPNTSFCFLDIRSPGLGDTAMYLCATSREAGAKTGELFFGEGSRLTVL.

This clonotype was picked up a small number of times. This sequence joins TRBV3-1 and TRBJ2-7, with D uncertain. CDR3 length equals 14 residues. Germline V gene data show CDR1 as LGHDT and CDR2 as YNNKEL (reference sequence). V shed 1 base and J shed 3 bases, with 10 bases lying between them. CDR3 sequence (DNA): TGTGCCAGCAGCCAAGCCCCACAGTTCTACGAGCAGTACTTC. It specifies CASSQAPQFYEQYF.

This clonotype showed up just a few times. This chain uses TRBV7-6 with TRBJ2-3, with 8 nucleotides matching TRBD2. This CDR3 has 16 residues. Germline V CDR1 and CDR2: SGHVS, FNYEAQ. V dropped 2 bases and J dropped 4; count of bases not matched to a gene: 8. The CDR3 region has the DNA TGTGCCAGCAGCTTACCCCAGCGGGGGCGGGCAGATACGCAGTATTTT. Translation: CASSLPQRGRADTQYF.